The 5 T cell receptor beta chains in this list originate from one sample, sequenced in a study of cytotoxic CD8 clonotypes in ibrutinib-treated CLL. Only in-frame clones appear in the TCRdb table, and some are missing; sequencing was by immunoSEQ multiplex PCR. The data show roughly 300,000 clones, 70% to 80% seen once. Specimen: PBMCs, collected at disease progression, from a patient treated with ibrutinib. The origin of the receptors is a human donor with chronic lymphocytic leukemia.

The CDR3 loop is CASRATGTDTQYF. Written as DNA, the CDR3 is TGTGCCAGCAGGGCGACAGGGACAGATACGCAGTATTTT. The V and J genes are TRBV6-6 and TRBJ2-3; 7 nucleotides align to TRBD1. There are 13 residues in the CDR3. With 6 bases clipped from V and 3 bases from J, the junction kept 3 bases outside the gene matches. Germline V gene sequence: CDR1 MNHNY, CDR2 SVGAGI (reference sequence).

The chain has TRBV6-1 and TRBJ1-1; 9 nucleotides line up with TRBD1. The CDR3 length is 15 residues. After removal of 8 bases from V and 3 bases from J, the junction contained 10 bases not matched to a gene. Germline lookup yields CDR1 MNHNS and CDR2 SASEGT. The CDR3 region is CASCRDRAVHTEAFF. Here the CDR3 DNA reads TGTGCCAGCTGCCGGGACAGGGCGGTGCACACTGAAGCTTTCTTT.

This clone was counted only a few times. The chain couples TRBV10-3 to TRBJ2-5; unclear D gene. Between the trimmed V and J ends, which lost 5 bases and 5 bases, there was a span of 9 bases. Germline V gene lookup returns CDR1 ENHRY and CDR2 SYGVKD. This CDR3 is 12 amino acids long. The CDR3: CAISPGSETQYF. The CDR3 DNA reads TGTGCCATCAGTCCCGGGTCTGAGACCCAGTACTTC.

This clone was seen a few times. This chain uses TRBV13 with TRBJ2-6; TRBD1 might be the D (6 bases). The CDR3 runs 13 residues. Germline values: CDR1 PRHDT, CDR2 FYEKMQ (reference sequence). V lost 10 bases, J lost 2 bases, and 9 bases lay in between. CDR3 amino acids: CATEGAGANVLTF. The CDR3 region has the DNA TGTGCCACCGAGGGGGCTGGGGCCAACGTCCTGACTTTC.

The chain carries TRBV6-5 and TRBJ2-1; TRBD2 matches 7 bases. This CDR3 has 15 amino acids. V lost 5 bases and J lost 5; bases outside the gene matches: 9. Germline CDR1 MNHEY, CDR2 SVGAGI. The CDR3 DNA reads TGTGCCAGCAGTACCGGTGCGGGGGAGCACAATGAGCAGTTCTTC. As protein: CASSTGAGEHNEQFF.